This T cell receptor beta chain is from a study of spatial heterogeneity in lung cancer. Study-level background: Each distinct TCR and UMI combination averaged more than ten appearances in raw reads. Findings and limits, study-wide: Tumor TCRs that were ubiquitous and expanded showed up in blood more at resection than follow-up.

As regards this clonotype: Its matching antigen is unknown.

Trimming removed 3 bases from V and 0 bases from J, with 10 bases in between. Looked up from germline, CDR1 is SGHVS and CDR2 is FQNEAQ. This CDR3 has 15 amino acids. Each molecule of TCR cDNA was tagged with one unique molecular identifier. MiXCR, applied by TCRdb to the 5' RACE reads, yields one record per CDR3 protein. The sample comprises some 40,000 distinct CDR3 sequences, roughly 5.6% of which are singletons, and 25% rests with the top ten. Specified time point: sample taken at primary tumor resection. The input material, whole RNA from tumor, nontumor lung or frozen PBMC, was sequenced unsorted.

The material was PBMCs, obtained at surgery. This chain connects TRBV7-8 to TRBJ2-3; TRBD1 might be the D (6 bases). The sequence derives from a female donor with early-stage non-small cell lung cancer. CDR3 amino acids: CASSLGATSTDTQYF. The CDR3 bases are TGTGCCAGCAGCTTGGGGGCCACTAGCACAGATACGCAGTATTTT. Full variable domain (outside the CDR3, taken from reference TRBV7-8 and TRBJ2-3): GAGVSQSPRYKVAKRGQDVALRCDPISGHVSLFWYQQALGQGPEFLTYFQNEAQLDKSGLPSDRFFAERPEGSVSTLKIQRTQQEDSAVYLCASSLGATSTDTQYFGPGTRLTVL.